A single sample is the source of the 20 T cell receptor beta chains below, sequenced in a study of T cells in severe cutaneous drug reactions. Libraries were made by iRepertoire multiplex PCR with TCR subtype-specific primers for bulk and single-cell sequencing. TCRdb reprocessed the multiplex PCR reads and keeps a single row for each CDR3 protein, giving no DNA. The sample table sets out around 6,000 distinct CDR3 sequences. The patients sequenced had a carbamazepine-induced Stevens-Johnson syndrome or toxic epidermal necrolysis reaction. Sequencing used PBMCs. Receptors were obtained from a human donor with a severe cutaneous adverse drug reaction.

The chain carries TRBV18 and TRBJ1-1. The CDR3 covers 14 residues. Per the germline V gene, CDR1 is KGHSH and CDR2 is LQKENI. CDR3 in amino acids: CASSRGAHKDRAFF.

The V call is TRBV12-3 or TRBV12-4, the J call TRBJ2-1. This CDR3 region has 15 residues. The CDR3 protein is CASSLYAVWDNEQFF.

The gene calls are TRBV27 and TRBJ1-3; no DNA is available, so the TRBD1 call from TCRdb remains unchecked. The germline V gene encodes CDR1 MNHEY and CDR2 SMNVEV (reference sequence). CDR3 length: 15 residues. CDR3 residues: CASSPGRISGNTIYF.

The V call is TRBV30, the J call TRBJ1-6; TCRdb proposes TRBD1, but this gene call is untestable without DNA. CDR3 length equals 15 residues. CDR1 and CDR2 from the germline V gene are GTSNPN and SVGIG (reference sequence). CDR3: CAWSDDSEGFRPLHF.

The chain couples TRBV7-2 to TRBJ2-1; TCRdb selects TRBD2, and the lack of DNA leaves this call unchecked. Per the germline V gene, CDR1 is SGHTA and CDR2 is FQGNSA. The CDR3 spans 15 residues. CDR3 residues: CASSLEVGPYNEQFF.

Frequency places this clonotype as medium-sized. The rearrangement links TRBV28 to TRBJ1-1; TCRdb's D call, TRBD1, is unchecked because there is no DNA. The germline CDR1 and CDR2 sequences are MDHEN and SYDVKM. This CDR3 is 15 amino acids long. The chain's CDR3 is CASSLSQGGSTEAFF.

This clonotype is labeled medium-sized based on frequency. V usage is TRBV6-2 or TRBV6-3 and J usage is TRBJ2-5; TCRdb gives TRBD2 as the D gene, but with no DNA this cannot be confirmed. Germline V gives CDR1 MNHEY, CDR2 SVGEGT. This CDR3 comprises 14 residues. CDR3: CASSGTGATETQYF.

V usage is TRBV5-1 and J usage is TRBJ2-1; TCRdb's assignment of TRBD2 cannot be checked, as there is no DNA. Germline CDR1 SGHRS, CDR2 YFSETQ. CDR3 size: 16 residues. The chain's CDR3 is CASSLGTLSSYNEQFF.

This clonotype counts as medium-sized by frequency. The V and J genes are TRBV7-8 and TRBJ1-5; without DNA, the TCRdb call of TRBD1 cannot be checked. Germline-derived CDR1 and CDR2 are SGHVS and FQNEAQ. The CDR3 extends over 15 amino acids. CDR3 protein: CASSSQAGSNQPQHF.

This clonotype is classed as medium-sized by frequency. The J gene is TRBJ1-2, the V gene TRBV28. The germline CDR1 and CDR2 sequences are MDHEN and SYDVKM. The CDR3 is 12 residues long. CDR3: CASSFNNYGYTF.

The J gene is TRBJ1-2, the V gene TRBV6-1. Looked up from germline, CDR1 is MNHNS and CDR2 is SASEGT. The CDR3 is 14 amino acids. The CDR3: CASSVRDSQYGYTF.

V gene TRBV27 combines with J gene TRBJ2-7; TCRdb designates TRBD1, a call that cannot be tested without DNA. The germline gives CDR1 MNHEY, CDR2 SMNVEV (reference sequence). This CDR3 spans 15 amino acids. The CDR3 here is CASSLVGHPGHEQYF.

This chain uses TRBV20-1 with TRBJ2-7; absent DNA, TCRdb's TRBD2 call cannot be checked. The germline V gene has CDR1 DFQATT and CDR2 SNEGSKA (reference sequence). The CDR3 consists of 13 residues. The CDR3 loop reads CSALAGSTYEQYF.

V is TRBV7-8 and J is TRBJ2-7. The CDR3 covers 14 residues. Germline CDR1 reads SGHVS; CDR2 reads FQNEAQ. The CDR3 spells CASIDAGESYEQYF.

This clonotype is deemed medium-sized by its frequency. This chain's CDR3 is CATSRDRQAKGYTF. The chain employs TRBV15 and TRBJ1-2; TCRdb's D call, TRBD1, is unchecked because there is no DNA. The CDR3 contains 14 residues. CDR1 LNHNV and CDR2 YYDKDF come from the germline V gene (reference sequence).

The chain joins TRBV27 to TRBJ2-7; the TRBD2 assignment by TCRdb is unverifiable without DNA. This CDR3 comprises 13 residues. Germline V lookup: CDR1 MNHEY, CDR2 SMNVEV (reference sequence). This CDR3 reads CASSGRGYYEQYF.

V usage is TRBV18 and J usage is TRBJ1-2. Germline assignment: CDR1 KGHSH and CDR2 LQKENI. The length of the CDR3 is 13 residues. CDR3 protein: CASSPRTNYGYTF. Using reference TRBV18 and TRBJ1-2 for the parts outside the CDR3, the full variable domain is NAGVMQNPRHLVRRRGQEARLRCSPMKGHSHVYWYRQLPEEGLKFMVYLQKENIIDESGMPKERFSAEFPKEGPSILRIQQVVRGDSAAYFCASSPRTNYGYTFGSGTRLTVV.

Measured by frequency, this clonotype is medium-sized. CDR3 sequence reads: CASNRARGVTYEQYF. J is TRBJ2-7 and V is TRBV7-2; TCRdb proposes TRBD2, but this gene call is untestable without DNA. Germline V lookup: CDR1 SGHTA, CDR2 FQGNSA. The CDR3 extends over 15 amino acids.

The chain links TRBV19 to TRBJ2-7; TCRdb proposes TRBD1, but this gene call is untestable without DNA. Germline CDR1 reads LNHDA; CDR2 reads SQIVND (reference sequence). This CDR3 is built from 17 residues. CDR3 sequence: CASSPPPDRRNNYEQYF.

This clonotype is medium-sized (0.01 to 0.1%) by frequency. This chain joins TRBV27 and TRBJ1-1; with no DNA, the TCRdb D assignment of TRBD1 cannot be verified. Germline-derived CDR1 and CDR2 are MNHEY and SMNVEV (reference sequence). The CDR3 has 16 residues. CDR3 sequence: CASSLLGDRGRTEAFF.